This T cell receptor (beta chain) was recovered during a study of post-analysis software for immune sequencing data. Study context: Both relapsing-remitting and secondary progressive multiple sclerosis featured among the disease courses, as did progressive-relapsing multiple sclerosis. Study outcomes and limitations: The study found significantly lower normalized Chao1 diversity in multiple sclerosis patients than in controls. TRBV5-6, TRBV5-1 and TRBV20-1 were among about 5 TRBV segments more frequent in patients than controls.

This clonotype was recorded a few times. The target antigen is unknown. Presence of unique molecular identifiers characterized the TCR beta cDNA libraries. TCRdb ran MiXCR on the PCR reads and lists one entry per CDR3 protein. In the table there are approximately 730,000 distinct CDR3 sequences, 40% to 55% of which are singletons. Germline CDR1 and CDR2: SQVTM and ANQGSEA. The CDR3 has 14 residues. Germline trimming cut 4 bases from V and 7 bases from J; bases unmatched to any gene: 12. This sequence originates from a girl aged 10-17 years with multiple sclerosis. The specimen was blood. The chain has TRBV29-1 and TRBJ1-2, with 7 bases matching TRBD1. CDR3 sequence reads: CSVGLVTGFGGYTF. CDR3 coding DNA: TGCAGCGTTGGTCTAGTGACAGGGTTCGGTGGCTACACCTTC.